This TCR beta chain is from a study of shared clonotypes between healthy human individuals. As for the study in general: Sampling drew on donors who were two women and three men aged 18 to 49.

In the authors' workflow: ImmunoSEQ supplied junction-only sequences lacking quality scores, so filtering was different. The data were produced by immunoSEQ multiplex PCR, yet TCRdb's version contains in-frame clones alone and is incomplete. V, J and clone size derive from that table, while D and trimming were established from the DNA sequence. The sample has hundreds of thousands of clones; roughly three quarters are singletons. All donors were Caucasian adults living in Nashville, Tennessee. V was trimmed by 4 bases and J by 3 bases, leaving 9 bases between them. Germline lookup yields CDR1 MDHEN and CDR2 SYDVKM. There are 14 residues in the CDR3. Remarks on this clone: The same CDR3 arises from other DNA sequences in this sample as well.

Sequenced: PBMCs. The chain recombines TRBV28 with TRBJ1-4; D unresolved. This clonotype was obtained from a woman between 40 and 50 years old in good health. Some clones in this sample may be carry-over from other donors' samples. CDR3: CASSSPDSNEKLFF. The CDR3 DNA sequence: TGTGCCAGCAGTTCTCCCGACTCTAATGAAAAACTGTTTTTT.